This T cell receptor beta chain is drawn from a study of PD-1 and CTLA-4 blockade in melanoma (dated by TCRdb to 2020 to 2023). In the study overall: In patients with melanoma, the study measured the effects of PD-1 blockade versus CTLA-4 blockade on the melanoma-reactive CD8 T cell response.

Worth noting for this clone: No cognate antigen has been identified for it. No qualities accompany the bases; no much larger clone lies one base away.

Library preparation used the immunoSEQ multiplex PCR assay. TCRdb stores this immuneACCESS table with in-frame sequences only. Part of the clones is absent; in the studies checked, under half of the shortfall reflects unresolved V genes, and no reason is known for the rest. The sample has 10,000 or so clones on record, 82% of them singletons. Of the sample, 30% to 40% is held by the ten largest clones. The CDR3 has 14 amino acids, counting the end cysteine and phenylalanine. Just CDR3 DNA is preserved here, 42 bases in frame from base 1. CDR1 is given as MNHEY and CDR2 as SVGEGT, both from the germline V gene. Clipping removes 0 bases from V and 4 bases from J, with 0 as the unmatched junction base count.

This sequence was found in a human donor with melanoma. Sequencing used CD8+ T cells from peripheral blood, obtained from a patient given anti-PD-1 treatment. The V and J segments used are TRBV6-2 or TRBV6-3 and TRBJ1-1, with 9 bases in between that match TRBD1. The CDR3 protein sequence reads: CASSYSGQGTEAFF. The nucleotide sequence reads as follows: TGTGCCAGCAGTTACTCGGGACAGGGCACTGAAGCTTTCTTT.